The 2 T cell receptor beta chains given below trace back to one sample, sequenced in a study of blood T cell repertoires in COVID-19. Assay: immunoSEQ multiplex PCR; the TCRdb copy retains only in-frame clones and omits some. The sample lists roughly 150,000 clones; over 70% were seen once. The sample consisted of peripheral blood. These receptors were collected from a woman aged 70-85 years who had recovered from COVID-19.

The rearrangement links TRBV24-1 to TRBJ2-3, with 7 bases identical to TRBD2. The CDR3 has 14 amino acids. Unmatched junction bases numbered 4, after V lost 7 bases and J lost 1 base. The germline CDR1 and CDR2 sequences are KGHDR and SFDVKD. This chain's CDR3 is CATRPSGGTDTQYF. CDR3 nucleotide sequence: TGTGCCACCAGGCCGAGCGGGGGCACAGATACGCAGTATTTT.

The chain recombines TRBV18 with TRBJ2-3; TRBD2 agrees at 13 bases. Per germline, CDR1 KGHSH and CDR2 LQKENI. The CDR3 contains 16 residues. The junction had 6 bases not matched to a gene; V was cut back by 3 bases and J by 6 bases. Here the CDR3 DNA reads TGTGCCAGCTCACCCGACCCGGGACTAGCGGGGGATACGCAGTATTTT. Translation gives CASSPDPGLAGDTQYF.